Sequencing of this TCR beta chain was carried out in a study of graft-versus-host responses after intestinal transplantation. Study overall: The study gave all recipients anti-thymocyte globulin induction, then tacrolimus and steroids for about 3 years.

Germline values: CDR1 SGHTA, CDR2 FQGNSA. This CDR3 has 13 amino acids. The V gene lost 1 base and the J gene lost 8 bases, with 10 bases spanning the gap. As regards this clone: Its specificity is unknown.

Assay used: immunoSEQ multiplex PCR; TCRdb lists only in-frame clones, some missing. The sample yields about 100,000 clones, roughly 87% seen once. The receptor was isolated from a human donor who received an intestinal transplant. The chain carries TRBV7-2 and TRBJ2-3; D gene unclear. The input for sequencing was unstimulated CD4+ T cells sorted from spleen or lymph node cells, taken before intestinal transplant. The CDR3 reads CASSLVGAGTQYF. The CDR3 nucleotides are TGTGCCAGCAGCTTAGTAGGTGCCGGTACGCAGTATTTT.